The entry below describes one TCR beta chain. Its antigen is unidentified. An input of about 0.5 to 1 ug of RNA was subjected to reverse transcription using random hexamers. The amplification used immunoSEQ multiplex PCR on TCR beta CDR3; it spanned 54 Vbeta and 13 Jbeta. One entry per CDR3 protein results from TCRdb running MiXCR on the immunoSEQ multiplex PCR reads. The sample has some 150,000 distinct CDR3 sequences, 95% seen once. This record comes from a study of CD8 T cells in Susac syndrome. Findings and limits, study-wide: The authors acknowledged that the study's TCR sequencing and HLA analysis involved relatively few individuals.

The CD8+ and CD4+ T cells were isolated magnetically using a negative isolation approach, whereas the TEMRA cells were enriched by FACS. Germline values: CDR1 SEHNR, CDR2 FQNEAQ (reference sequence). This CDR3 spans 14 amino acids. Trimming cost V 5 bases and J 5 bases, with 12 bases left between them. This TCR was sampled from a human donor with Susac syndrome. Sequencing was performed on CD4+ T cells from PBMCs. The J gene is TRBJ1-4, the V gene TRBV7-9; tentative D call: TRBD1 (6 bases). The CDR3 region is CASSLDRFNEKLFF. The CDR3 nucleotides read TGTGCCAGCAGCCTTGACAGGTTCAATGAAAAACTGTTTTTT.